The 3 T cell receptor beta chains reported below all come from one sample, sequenced in a study of beta chain features in type 1 diabetes. Notes on the study in general: When Type 1 diabetes patients were examined, their TCRB CDR3s proved moderately but significantly shorter in all four CD4+ subsets.

Reverse transcription of all isolated RNA meant that expressed TCRB transcripts were sequenced. Sequencing was performed with immunoSEQ multiplex PCR; in TCRdb, only in-frame clones are kept and a portion is missing. This sample has more than 550,000 clones, with around 15% found just once. The antigens of these receptors remain unknown. Material: naive CD4+ T cells from blood. The origin of the receptors is a man aged 18-30 years with type 1 diabetes.

The rearrangement links TRBV10-3 to TRBJ1-1; TRBD1 matches at 9 bases. The junction had 2 bases not matched to a gene; V was cut back by 1 base and J by 2 bases. This CDR3 is built from 15 residues. Germline CDR1 and CDR2: ENHRY and SYGVKD. The CDR3 region is CAISEWTGANTEAFF. In DNA, the CDR3 is TGTGCCATCAGTGAGTGGACAGGGGCCAACACTGAAGCTTTCTTT.

This clone showed up just a few times. This rearrangement joins TRBV5-1 to TRBJ2-1; 9 bases agree with TRBD2. In germline, CDR1 is SGHRS, CDR2 YFSETQ. Trimming at V came to 4 bases and at J to 7 bases, leaving 9 bases not matched to a gene. CDR3 length: 15 amino acids. The CDR3 DNA reads TGCGCCAGCAGCGTTATAGCGGGAGTAGAAAATGAGCAGTTCTTC. Translating gives CASSVIAGVENEQFF.

This chain connects TRBV5-1 to TRBJ2-5, with D possibly TRBD2 on 6 matching bases. The V end lost 4 bases, the J end lost 4 bases, and 17 bases lay between the germline ends. Per germline, CDR1 SGHRS and CDR2 YFSETQ. This CDR3 region has 15 residues. The DNA for the CDR3 is TGCGCCAGCAGCGCCGGGACTCACTTGGGAGAGACCCAGTACTTC. Protein product: CASSAGTHLGETQYF. Supplemented by reference TRBV5-1 and TRBJ2-5, the full variable domain reads KAGVTQTPRYLIKTRGQQVTLSCSPISGHRSVSWYQQTPGQGLQFLFEYFSETQRNKGNFPGRFSGRQFSNSRSEMNVSTLELGDSALYLCASSAGTHLGETQYFGPGTRLLVL.